The 12 T cell receptor beta chains reported below all come from one sample, sequenced in a study of identical twins. Using its own MiXCR run on the 5' RACE reads, TCRdb lists one record per CDR3 protein. The sample records hundreds of thousands of distinct CDR3 sequences, around 12% being singletons. The sample was also linked to a second study, of yellow fever vaccine responses in identical twins.

The sequenced material came from PBMCs. The origin of the receptors is a woman under 30 in good health.

The V gene is TRBV6-1, the J gene TRBJ2-1, with 8 bases fitting TRBD1. Germline V lookup: CDR1 MNHNS, CDR2 SASEGT. Trimming took 4 bases from V and 6 from J; bases not matched to a gene: 5. The CDR3 loop spans 14 amino acids. The CDR3 protein is CASSAQTGANEQFF. The CDR3 nucleotides are TGTGCCAGCAGTGCCCAGACAGGGGCCAATGAGCAGTTCTTC.

The sample holds many counts of this clonotype. The rearrangement links TRBV12-3 or TRBV12-4 to TRBJ1-5; weak D call: TRBD1 (5 bases). CDR3 length: 14 residues. The V and J ends lost 6 bases and 7 bases respectively, with 16 bases between them. The CDR3 DNA follows: TGTGCCAGCAGCCGGGACTATTCTTTACAGCCCCAGCATTTT. Amino acids: CASSRDYSLQPQHF.

The chain carries TRBV29-1 and TRBJ2-1, with D possibly being TRBD2 (6 bases). The CDR3 extends over 13 amino acids. Between the trimmed V and J ends, which lost 3 bases and 9 bases, there was a span of 15 bases. CDR1 and CDR2 from the germline V gene are SQVTM and ANQGSEA. The CDR3 DNA reads TGCAGCGTTGATGGGCAGGGACTCAGTGAGCAGTTCTTC. This translates into CSVDGQGLSEQFF.

The V call is TRBV28, the J call TRBJ2-1, with 9 bases lining up with TRBD1. Germline V gene lookup returns CDR1 MDHEN and CDR2 SYDVKM. V dropped 6 bases and J dropped 6; count of bases not matched to a gene: 12. The CDR3 sequence is 16 residues long. The CDR3 sequence: CASRPPGQGLRNEQFF. CDR3 DNA: TGTGCCAGCAGACCGCCGGGACAGGGATTACGCAATGAGCAGTTCTTC.

The J gene is TRBJ1-5, the V gene TRBV20-1; TRBD1 might be the D (5 bases). The CDR3 loop spans 18 amino acids. Germline CDR1 and CDR2: DFQATT and SNEGSKA (reference sequence). V lost 2 bases to trimming and J lost 1 base, with 21 bases between them. CDR3 loop: CSARRLWDVEMSNQPQHF. CDR3 DNA sequence: TGCAGTGCTAGAAGGCTCTGGGACGTCGAGATGAGCAATCAGCCCCAGCATTTT.

The V and J genes are TRBV28 and TRBJ2-7; 11 nucleotides align to TRBD1. This CDR3 has 14 amino acids. CDR1 is MDHEN, CDR2 SYDVKM, per germline. Unmatched junction bases numbered 5, after V lost 5 bases and J lost 5 bases. CDR3 bases: TGTGCCAGCAGTCGGGACAGGGGGATCGACGAGCAGTACTTC. Protein: CASSRDRGIDEQYF.

This clonotype turned up a few times. The rearrangement links TRBV20-1 to TRBJ2-2, with D unclear. V shed 0 bases and J shed 0 bases, with 5 bases lying between them. Germline CDR1 reads DFQATT; CDR2 reads SNEGSKA (reference sequence). The CDR3 covers 14 residues. The CDR3 DNA reads as TGCAGTGCTAGAGATCGGACGAACACCGGGGAGCTGTTTTTT. Its protein product is CSARDRTNTGELFF.

CDR3 sequence reads: CASSLVTKGESQPQHF. The CDR3 DNA follows: TGTGCCAGCAGCTTAGTCACTAAAGGGGAGAGTCAGCCCCAGCATTTT. The rearrangement links TRBV7-9 to TRBJ1-5; D is perhaps TRBD1 (5 bases). V was clipped by 1 base and J by 6 bases, with 16 bases between them. The CDR3 sequence is 16 residues long. Germline CDR1 is SEHNR and CDR2 is FQNEAQ (reference sequence).

There are a few counts of this clonotype. This sequence joins TRBV20-1 and TRBJ2-7; 7 positions agree with TRBD2. Germline trimming cut 3 bases from V and 1 base from J; bases unmatched to any gene: 3. Germline V gene sequence: CDR1 DFQATT, CDR2 SNEGSKA (reference sequence). The CDR3 consists of 13 residues. The CDR3 protein is CSASPLASYEQYF. The CDR3 nucleotides are TGCAGTGCTAGCCCACTAGCGTCCTACGAGCAGTACTTC.

The gene calls are TRBV19 and TRBJ2-7; tentative D call: TRBD2 (6 bases). The V gene lost 1 base and the J gene lost 4 bases, with 11 bases spanning the gap. Germline V gives CDR1 LNHDA, CDR2 SQIVND (reference sequence). The CDR3 runs 14 residues. CDR3 amino acids: CASSIGGNSYEQYF. The CDR3 bases are TGTGCCAGTAGTATAGGCGGGAACTCTTACGAGCAGTACTTC.

This clonotype was seen many times. The J gene is TRBJ2-1, the V gene TRBV15, with TRBD2 matching over 10 bases. J was trimmed by 4 bases and V by 0 bases; bases with no gene match: 3. This CDR3 is built from 16 residues. CDR1 and CDR2 from the germline V gene are LNHNV and YYDKDF (reference sequence). For the CDR3, the DNA is TGTGCCACCAGCAGAGAAGCTAGCGGGAGATACAATGAGCAGTTCTTC. Protein sequence: CATSREASGRYNEQFF.

The chain joins TRBV5-1 to TRBJ2-1, with D hard to call. The CDR3 sequence is 14 residues long. Germline V gives CDR1 SGHRS, CDR2 YFSETQ. Between the trimmed V and J ends, which lost 0 bases and 10 bases, there was a span of 14 bases. CDR3 coding DNA: TGCGCCAGCAGCTTGGATCCAAGGCGCGGCGAGCAGTTCTTC. Residues: CASSLDPRRGEQFF. Based on the CDR3 plus reference TRBV5-1 and TRBJ2-1, the full variable domain is KAGVTQTPRYLIKTRGQQVTLSCSPISGHRSVSWYQQTPGQGLQFLFEYFSETQRNKGNFPGRFSGRQFSNSRSEMNVSTLELGDSALYLCASSLDPRRGEQFFGPGTRLTVL.